This T cell receptor beta chain comes out of a study of T cell responses to AZD1222 COVID-19 vaccine. Study outcomes and limitations: Nearly half of spike-specific TCRs reportedly go after variant regions that carry no mutations. Spike was spanned by vaccine-associated CD4 TCRs, with dominance at 160-218 and 743-854. At study baseline, merely over 5 AZD1222 recipients were seropositive. Vaccination with two AZD1222 doses was followed by a rise in Spike-specific TCR breadth and depth.

Regarding this clone: The antigen is unknown.

Looked up from germline, CDR1 is SGHRS and CDR2 is YFSETQ. This CDR3 comprises 13 residues. V lost 3 bases and J 5 bases, leaving 11 bases between the germline ends. The assay was immunoSEQ multiplex PCR, and TCRdb's table has in-frame clones only and misses some. The table includes about 88,000 clones, just over 90% detected once. The receptor comes from an adult who received the AZD1222 COVID-19 vaccine. The rearrangement joins TRBV5-1 to TRBJ2-5; maybe TRBD2 (6 bases). The sequencing used peripheral blood, collected 28 days after the second AZD1222 dose. This chain's CDR3 is CASSSGRGETQYF. As DNA, the CDR3 is TGCGCCAGCAGCTCCGGCCGGGGGGAGACCCAGTACTTC.